This is a list of T cell receptor beta chains from one sample in a study of vaccination and CD4 T cells after COVID-19. Via MiXCR, TCRdb re-called the PCR reads, giving one row per CDR3 protein. The sample holds fewer than 20,000 distinct CDR3 sequences, about 44% seen once. The antigens of these receptors remain unknown. The sample in question was CD4+ T cells from blood, cultured in vitro, obtained before SARS-CoV-2 vaccination. The receptors originated from a human donor who had recovered from COVID-19. CDR3s include the opening cysteine and the closing phenylalanine or tryptophan. The D gene is left open where the match is weak. Only part of the rows carry a size: once, few, many, or a class if the clone is expanded.

j_call	d_call	clone_size	v_call	cdr3_aa	cdr3_nt
TRBJ2-2	TRBD1	.	TRBV11-3	CASSLQQGFGGELFF	TGTGCCAGCAGCTTACAACAGGGGTTTGGCGGGGAGCTGTTTTTT
TRBJ2-5	TRBD1	.	TRBV10-3	CAISDSRTGGETQYF	TGTGCCATCAGTGATTCGAGGACAGGCGGAGAGACCCAGTACTTC
TRBJ2-3	.	.	TRBV7-9	CASSLDWDTQYF	TGTGCCAGCAGCTTAGATTGGGATACGCAGTATTTT
TRBJ2-5	.	.	TRBV20-1	CSASNSQETQYF	TGCAGTGCTAGTAACAGCCAAGAGACCCAGTACTTC
TRBJ1-2	.	few	TRBV19	CASSMARGGYGYTF	TGTGCCAGTAGTATGGCTAGGGGCGGCTATGGCTACACCTTC
TRBJ1-2	TRBD1	few	TRBV6-1	CASRKTGANYGYTF	TGTGCCAGCAGAAAGACAGGGGCTAACTATGGCTACACCTTC
TRBJ2-5	.	.	TRBV5-5	CASRGIGGRQETQYF	TGTGCCAGCAGGGGGATTGGGGGGCGGCAAGAGACCCAGTACTTC
TRBJ2-5	TRBD1	.	TRBV24-1	CATSAGQGYQETQYF	TGTGCCACCAGTGCTGGACAGGGGTACCAAGAGACCCAGTACTTC
TRBJ2-3	TRBD1	.	TRBV27	CASSRTGQGLRDTQYF	TGTGCCAGCAGCCGAACGGGACAGGGTTTAAGAGATACGCAGTATTTT
TRBJ2-3	.	.	TRBV25-1	CASSEQEAVAGDTQYF	TGTGCCAGCAGTGAGCAAGAGGCAGTGGCAGGAGATACGCAGTATTTT
TRBJ2-7	.	.	TRBV30	CAWSVRFYEQYF	TGTGCCTGGAGTGTACGTTTTTACGAGCAGTACTTC
TRBJ2-3	TRBD2	.	TRBV6-4	CASSALAGGLTDTQYF	TGTGCCAGCAGTGCCCTAGCGGGAGGCCTCACAGATACGCAGTATTTT
TRBJ2-1	.	.	TRBV5-4	CATALTGEQFF	TGTGCCACCGCTTTAACCGGTGAGCAGTTCTTC
TRBJ2-3	.	.	TRBV4-3	CASSQDLVSTDTQYF	TGCGCCAGCAGCCAAGATTTGGTGAGCACAGATACGCAGTATTTT
TRBJ2-2	.	.	TRBV4-3	CASSRADGNTGELFF	TGCGCCAGCAGCCGAGCGGACGGTAACACCGGGGAGCTGTTTTTT
TRBJ2-1	.	.	TRBV21-1	CASNTPWAGNEQFF	TGTGCCAGCAACACACCGTGGGCGGGCAATGAGCAGTTCTTC
TRBJ1-1	TRBD1	.	TRBV10-3	CAISEYTGGITEAFF	TGTGCCATCAGTGAGTATACAGGGGGCATCACTGAAGCTTTCTTT